Here is one TCR beta chain with its context. The table came from immunoSEQ multiplex PCR; TCRdb's copy has only in-frame clones and leaves some out. The repertoire includes about 120,000 clones, around 89% of them detected once, and less than 4% sits in the top ten. The CDR3 spans 13 residues. Trimming took off 1 base at V and 4 bases at J, with 8 bases between the two ends. The data are from a study of control samples from healthy donors and cancer patients. The genes are TRBV12-3 or TRBV12-4 and TRBJ2-7; D possibly corresponds to TRBD1 (5 bases). Sequenced input: blood. The clonotype comes from a man in his forties in good health. The CDR3 sequence is CASSLVDSYEQYF. CDR3 DNA: TGTGCCAGCAGTTTAGTCGACAGTTACGAGCAGTACTTC.